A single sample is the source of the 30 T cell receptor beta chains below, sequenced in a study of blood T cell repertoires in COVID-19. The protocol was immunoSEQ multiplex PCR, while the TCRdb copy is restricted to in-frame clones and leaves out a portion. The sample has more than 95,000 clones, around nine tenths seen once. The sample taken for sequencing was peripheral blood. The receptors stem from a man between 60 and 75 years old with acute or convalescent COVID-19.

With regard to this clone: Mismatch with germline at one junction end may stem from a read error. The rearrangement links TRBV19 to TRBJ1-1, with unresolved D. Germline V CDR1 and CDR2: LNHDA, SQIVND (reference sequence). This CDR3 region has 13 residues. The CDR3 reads CASRPETNAEAFF. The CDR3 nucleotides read TGTGCCAGTAGACCAGAAACGAACGCTGAAGCTTTCTTT. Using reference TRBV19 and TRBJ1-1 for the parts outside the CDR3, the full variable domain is DGGITQSPKYLFRKEGQNVTLSCEQNLNHDAMYWYRQDPGQGLRLIYYSQIVNDFQKGDIAEGYSVSREKKESFPLTVTSAQKNPTAFYLCASRPETNAEAFFGQGTRLTVV.

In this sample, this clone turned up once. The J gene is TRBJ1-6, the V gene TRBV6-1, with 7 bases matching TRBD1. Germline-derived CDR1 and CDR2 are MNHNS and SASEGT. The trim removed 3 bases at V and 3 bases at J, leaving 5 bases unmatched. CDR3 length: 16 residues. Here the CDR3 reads CASSDGTANYNSPLHF. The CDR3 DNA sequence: TGTGCCAGCAGTGACGGGACAGCCAACTATAATTCACCCCTCCACTTT.

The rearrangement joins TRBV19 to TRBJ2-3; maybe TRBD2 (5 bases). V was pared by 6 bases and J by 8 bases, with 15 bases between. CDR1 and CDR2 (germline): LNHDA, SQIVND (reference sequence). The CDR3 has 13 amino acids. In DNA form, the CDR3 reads TGTGCCAGTAGGACCAACACTGGAGGTACGCAGTATTTT. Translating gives CASRTNTGGTQYF.

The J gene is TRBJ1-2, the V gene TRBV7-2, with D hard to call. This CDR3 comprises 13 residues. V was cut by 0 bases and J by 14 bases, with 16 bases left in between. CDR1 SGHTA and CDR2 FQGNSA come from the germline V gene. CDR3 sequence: CASSLAKESDSTF. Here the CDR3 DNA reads TGTGCCAGCAGCTTAGCGAAGGAGAGTGACTCAACCTTC.

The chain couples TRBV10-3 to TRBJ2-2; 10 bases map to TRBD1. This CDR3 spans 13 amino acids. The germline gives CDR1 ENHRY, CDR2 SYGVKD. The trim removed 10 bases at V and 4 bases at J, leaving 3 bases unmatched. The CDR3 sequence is CATRQGATGELFF. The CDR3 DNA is TGTGCCACACGACAGGGGGCCACCGGGGAGCTGTTTTTT.

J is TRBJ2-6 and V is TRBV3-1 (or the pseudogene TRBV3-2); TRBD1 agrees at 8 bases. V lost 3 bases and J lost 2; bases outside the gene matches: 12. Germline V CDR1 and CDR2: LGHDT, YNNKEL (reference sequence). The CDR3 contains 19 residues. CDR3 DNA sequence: TGTGCCAGCAGCCACCTAAATGCCCAGGGGGCGGCTGGGGCCAACGTCCTGACTTTC. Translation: CASSHLNAQGAAGANVLTF.

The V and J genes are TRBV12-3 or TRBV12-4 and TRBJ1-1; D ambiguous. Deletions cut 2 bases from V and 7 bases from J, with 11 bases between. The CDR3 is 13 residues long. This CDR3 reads CASSLFVQVEAFF. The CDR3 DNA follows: TGTGCCAGCAGTTTATTTGTCCAGGTTGAAGCTTTCTTT.

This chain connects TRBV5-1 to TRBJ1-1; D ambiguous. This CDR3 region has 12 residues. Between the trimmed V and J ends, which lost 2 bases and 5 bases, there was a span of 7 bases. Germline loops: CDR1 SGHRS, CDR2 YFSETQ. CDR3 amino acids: CASSLSQTEAFF. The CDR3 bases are TGCGCCAGCAGCTTATCACAGACTGAAGCTTTCTTT.

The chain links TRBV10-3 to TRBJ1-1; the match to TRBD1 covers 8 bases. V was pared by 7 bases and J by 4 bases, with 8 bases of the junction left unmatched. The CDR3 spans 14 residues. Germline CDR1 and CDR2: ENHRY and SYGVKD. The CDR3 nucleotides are TGTGCCATCACCCAGACAGGGGAGAGCACTGAAGCTTTCTTT. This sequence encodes CAITQTGESTEAFF.

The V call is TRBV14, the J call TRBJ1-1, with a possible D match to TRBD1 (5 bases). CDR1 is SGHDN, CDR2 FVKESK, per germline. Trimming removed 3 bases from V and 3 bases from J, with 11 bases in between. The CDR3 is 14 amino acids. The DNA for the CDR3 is TGTGCCAGCAGCCACAGGGTCTGGGACACTGAAGCTTTCTTT. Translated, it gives CASSHRVWDTEAFF.

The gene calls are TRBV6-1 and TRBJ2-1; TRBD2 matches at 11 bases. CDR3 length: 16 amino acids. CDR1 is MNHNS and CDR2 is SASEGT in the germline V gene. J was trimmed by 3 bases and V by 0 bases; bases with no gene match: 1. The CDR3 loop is CASSEALAGGYNEQFF. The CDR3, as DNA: TGTGCCAGCAGTGAAGCTCTAGCGGGGGGCTACAATGAGCAGTTCTTC.

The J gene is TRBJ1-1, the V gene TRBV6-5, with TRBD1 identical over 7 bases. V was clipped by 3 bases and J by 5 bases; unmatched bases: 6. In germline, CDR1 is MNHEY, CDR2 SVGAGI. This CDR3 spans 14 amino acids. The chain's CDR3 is CASSYGQERTEAFF. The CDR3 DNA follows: TGTGCCAGCAGTTATGGACAGGAGAGGACTGAAGCTTTCTTT.

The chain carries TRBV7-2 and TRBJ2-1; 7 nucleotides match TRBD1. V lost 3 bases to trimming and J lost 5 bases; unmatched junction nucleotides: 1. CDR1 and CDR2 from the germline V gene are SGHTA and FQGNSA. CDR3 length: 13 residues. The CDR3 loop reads CASSLGQNNEQFF. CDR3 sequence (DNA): TGTGCCAGCAGCTTGGGACAGAACAATGAGCAGTTCTTC. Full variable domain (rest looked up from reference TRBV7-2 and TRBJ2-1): GAGVSQSPSNKVTEKGKDVELRCDPISGHTALYWYRQSLGQGLEFLIYFQGNSAPDKSGLPSDRFSAERTGGSVSTLTIQRTQQEDSAVYLCASSLGQNNEQFFGPGTRLTVL.

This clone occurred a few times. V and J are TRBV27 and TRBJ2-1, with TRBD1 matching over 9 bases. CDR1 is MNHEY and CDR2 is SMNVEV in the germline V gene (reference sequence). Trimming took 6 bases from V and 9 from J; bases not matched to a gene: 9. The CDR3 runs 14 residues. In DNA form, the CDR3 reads TGTGCCAGCAGGTGGACAGGGGAGTTAGGTGAGCAGTTCTTC. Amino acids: CASRWTGELGEQFF.

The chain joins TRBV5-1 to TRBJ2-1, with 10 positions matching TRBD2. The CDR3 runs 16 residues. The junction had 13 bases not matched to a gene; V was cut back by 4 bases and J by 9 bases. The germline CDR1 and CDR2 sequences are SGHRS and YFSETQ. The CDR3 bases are TGCGCCAGCAGCGCATCCAGCGGGGGGGCGTTTGGTGAGCAGTTCTTC. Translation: CASSASSGGAFGEQFF.

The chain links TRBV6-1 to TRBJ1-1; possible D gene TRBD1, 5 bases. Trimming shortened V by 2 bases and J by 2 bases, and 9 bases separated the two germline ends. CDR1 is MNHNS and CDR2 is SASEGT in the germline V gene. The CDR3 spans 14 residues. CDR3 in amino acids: CASSEPGGNTEAFF. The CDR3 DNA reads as TGTGCCAGCAGTGAACCGGGGGGAAACACTGAAGCTTTCTTT.

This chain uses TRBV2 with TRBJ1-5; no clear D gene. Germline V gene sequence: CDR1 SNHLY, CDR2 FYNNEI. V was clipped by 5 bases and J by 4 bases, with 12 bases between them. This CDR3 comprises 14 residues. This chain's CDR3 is CASSPQAINQPQHF. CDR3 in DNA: TGTGCCAGCAGTCCCCAGGCGATTAATCAGCCCCAGCATTTT. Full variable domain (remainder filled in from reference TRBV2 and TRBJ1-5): EPEVTQTPSHQVTQMGQEVILRCVPISNHLYFYWYRQILGQKVEFLVSFYNNEISEKSEIFDDQFSVERPDGSNFTLKIRSTKLEDSAMYFCASSPQAINQPQHFGDGTRLSIL.

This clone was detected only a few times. The CDR3 sequence is CSVKRTSDSTDTQYF. CDR3 nucleotides: TGCAGCGTTAAGCGGACTAGCGATAGCACAGATACGCAGTATTTT. This chain links TRBV29-1 with TRBJ2-3; 9 nucleotides match TRBD2. This CDR3 is built from 15 residues. V lost 5 bases to trimming and J lost 0 bases; unmatched junction nucleotides: 6. Germline V gene data show CDR1 as SQVTM and CDR2 as ANQGSEA.

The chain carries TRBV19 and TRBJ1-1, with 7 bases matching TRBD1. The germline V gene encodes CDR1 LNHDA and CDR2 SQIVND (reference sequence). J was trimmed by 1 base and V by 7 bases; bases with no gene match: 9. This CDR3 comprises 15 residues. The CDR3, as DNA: TGTGCCAGTATTGGCCGGGACAGAAAGAACACTGAAGCTTTCTTT. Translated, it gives CASIGRDRKNTEAFF. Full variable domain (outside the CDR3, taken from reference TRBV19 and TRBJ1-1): DGGITQSPKYLFRKEGQNVTLSCEQNLNHDAMYWYRQDPGQGLRLIYYSQIVNDFQKGDIAEGYSVSREKKESFPLTVTSAQKNPTAFYLCASIGRDRKNTEAFFGQGTRLTVV.

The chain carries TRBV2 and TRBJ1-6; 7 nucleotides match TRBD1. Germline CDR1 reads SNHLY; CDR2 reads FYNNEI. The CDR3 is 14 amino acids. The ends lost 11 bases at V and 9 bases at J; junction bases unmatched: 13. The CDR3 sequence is CAGANRGRSSPLHF. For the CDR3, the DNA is TGTGCCGGAGCTAACAGGGGAAGGAGTTCACCCCTCCACTTT. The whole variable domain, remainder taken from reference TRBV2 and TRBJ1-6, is EPEVTQTPSHQVTQMGQEVILRCVPISNHLYFYWYRQILGQKVEFLVSFYNNEISEKSEIFDDQFSVERPDGSNFTLKIRSTKLEDSAMYFCAGANRGRSSPLHFGNGTRLTVT.

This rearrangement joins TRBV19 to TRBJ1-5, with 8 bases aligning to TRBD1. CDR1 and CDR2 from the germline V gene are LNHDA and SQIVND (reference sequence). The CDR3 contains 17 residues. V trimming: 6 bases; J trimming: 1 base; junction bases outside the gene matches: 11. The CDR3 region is CASSNTARGLSNQPQHF. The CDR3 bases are TGTGCCAGTAGCAATACCGCCAGGGGGCTAAGCAATCAGCCCCAGCATTTT.

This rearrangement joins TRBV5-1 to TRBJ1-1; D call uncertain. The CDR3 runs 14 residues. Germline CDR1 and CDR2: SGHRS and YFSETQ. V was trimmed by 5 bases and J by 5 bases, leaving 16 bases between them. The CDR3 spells CASRPREGRTEAFF. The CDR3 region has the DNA TGCGCCAGCAGACCCCGAGAAGGGAGGACTGAAGCTTTCTTT.

The CDR3 DNA follows: TGTGCCAGCAGTTCCAGGGGGGAGCAGTACGTC. This encodes CASSSRGEQYV. The rearrangement links TRBV28 to TRBJ2-7, with 7 bases identical to TRBD1. This CDR3 contains 11 residues. V was clipped by 4 bases and J by 7 bases; unmatched bases: 1. Germline values: CDR1 MDHEN, CDR2 SYDVKM.

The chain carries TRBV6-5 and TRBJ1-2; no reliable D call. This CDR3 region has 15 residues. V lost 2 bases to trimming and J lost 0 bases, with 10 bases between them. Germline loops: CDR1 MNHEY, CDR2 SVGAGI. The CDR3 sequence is CASSYGLLANYGYTF. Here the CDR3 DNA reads TGTGCCAGCAGTTACGGTCTGCTAGCTAACTATGGCTACACCTTC.

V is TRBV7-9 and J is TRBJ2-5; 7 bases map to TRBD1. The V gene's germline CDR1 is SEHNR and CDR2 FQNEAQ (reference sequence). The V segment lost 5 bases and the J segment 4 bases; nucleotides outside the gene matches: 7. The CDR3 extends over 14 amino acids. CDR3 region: CASSPSQGRETQYF. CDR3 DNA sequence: TGTGCCAGCAGCCCGTCACAGGGGAGAGAGACCCAGTACTTC.

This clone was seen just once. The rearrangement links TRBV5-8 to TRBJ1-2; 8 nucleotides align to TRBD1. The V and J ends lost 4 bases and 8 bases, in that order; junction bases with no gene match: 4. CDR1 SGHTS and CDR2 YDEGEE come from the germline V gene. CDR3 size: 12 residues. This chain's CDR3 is CASSGTGGGYTF. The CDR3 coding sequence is TGTGCCAGCAGCGGGACAGGCGGCGGCTACACCTTC.

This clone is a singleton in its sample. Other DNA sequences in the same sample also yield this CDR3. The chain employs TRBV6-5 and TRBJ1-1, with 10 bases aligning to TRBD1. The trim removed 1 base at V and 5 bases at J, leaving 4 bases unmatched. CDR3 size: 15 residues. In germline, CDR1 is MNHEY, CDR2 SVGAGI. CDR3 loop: CASSYLGQGRTEAFF. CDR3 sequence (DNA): TGTGCCAGCAGTTACTTGGGACAGGGGAGGACTGAAGCTTTCTTT.

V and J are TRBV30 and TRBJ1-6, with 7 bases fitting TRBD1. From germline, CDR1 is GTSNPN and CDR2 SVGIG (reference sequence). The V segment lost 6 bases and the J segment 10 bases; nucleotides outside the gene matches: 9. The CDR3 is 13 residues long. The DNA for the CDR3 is TGTGCCTGTTCGGGACAGACAATGTCACCCCTCCACTTT. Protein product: CACSGQTMSPLHF.

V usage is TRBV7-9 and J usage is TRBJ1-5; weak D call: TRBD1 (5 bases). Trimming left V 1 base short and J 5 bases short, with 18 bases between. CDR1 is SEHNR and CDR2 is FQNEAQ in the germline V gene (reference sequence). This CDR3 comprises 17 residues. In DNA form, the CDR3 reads TGTGCCAGCAGCTTAGGCTTTGGCCTCCTGGGGCATCAGCCCCAGCATTTT. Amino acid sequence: CASSLGFGLLGHQPQHF.

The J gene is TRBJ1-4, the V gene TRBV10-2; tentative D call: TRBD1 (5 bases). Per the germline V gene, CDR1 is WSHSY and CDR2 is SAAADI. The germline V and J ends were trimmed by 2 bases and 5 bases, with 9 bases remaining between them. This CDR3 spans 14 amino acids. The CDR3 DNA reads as TGCGCCAGCAGTGAGGGACACTCAAATGAAAAACTGTTTTTT. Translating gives CASSEGHSNEKLFF.